This TCR beta chain derives from a study of persistence of HIV-infected CD4 T cells. Overall study: Donors were ART-treated; their CMV- and Gag-responding CD4+ T cells were isolated. Median time on suppressive ART was around 8 years.

With respect to this clone: Its antigen is unidentified.

Lysates of CMV-infected fibroblasts at around 9.1 ug/mL stimulated these cells. CD40L-negative CD69-negative CD45RO-high memory CD4+ T cells were sorted as populations depleted of antigen-responding cells. The libraries were made with immunoSEQ version 4 in survey mode. Some clones are missing from TCRdb's copy, which holds only in-frame ones; the method was immunoSEQ multiplex PCR. The table has tens of thousands of clones, roughly 86% seen once. Sequencing was performed on CD4+ T cells sorted from PBMCs after approximately 19-hour stimulation, taken from a patient who received antiretroviral therapy. The receptor comes from an adult man with HIV who was CMV-seropositive.

The CDR3 coding sequence is TGCGCCAGCAGGGTACAGGGAAGGAGGGCAGATACGCAGTATTTT. Residues: CASRVQGRRADTQYF. The chain recombines TRBV5-1 with TRBJ2-3, with D perhaps assigned TRBD1 or TRBD2 (6 bases each). Trimming left V 5 bases short and J 4 bases short, with 17 bases between. The CDR3 extends over 15 amino acids. Germline loops: CDR1 SGHRS, CDR2 YFSETQ.